Each of the 25 T cell receptor beta chains below was sequenced from the same sample in a study of CD8+ T cells in alopecia areata (dated by TCRdb to between 2018 and 2020). The time point label here, explained by the study, means: 24 weeks on oral tofacitinib. According to the study, the label for this sample's treatment or condition signals: oral pan-JAK inhibitor, 5-10 mg twice daily. Library generation was performed with the immunoSEQ multiplex PCR assay. RNA was extracted from all samples and reverse transcribed into cDNA as template for TCR sequencing. Sourced from immuneACCESS, this table was stored by TCRdb with only in-frame sequences that have V and J called. A share of the clones is absent; for the studies checked, an unresolved V gene accounts for under half, and the remainder has no known explanation. The sample yields about 160,000 clones; 60% to 75% were counted once. The ten largest clones capture approximately 15% of the sample.

Sequencing was performed on CD4+ T cells sorted from blood, taken at week 24, from a patient treated with tofacitinib. The receptors here all came from a human donor with alopecia areata.

This clone was detected once. In DNA, the CDR3 is TGCAGTGACCGGGCCCTCCGGCGGGAGCAGTACTTC. It is translated as CSDRALRREQYF. The chain is built from TRBV29-1 and TRBJ2-5, with TRBD2 matching 7 bases. The CDR3 runs to 12 residues. The germline V gene has CDR1 SQVTM and CDR2 ANQGSEA.

This clone was seen just once. This rearrangement joins TRBV30 to TRBJ2-7; either TRBD1 or TRBD2 may fit D (6 bases each). Trimming took off 3 bases at V and 4 bases at J, with 25 bases between the two ends. This CDR3 has 17 residues. The germline V gene encodes CDR1 GTSNPN and CDR2 SVGIG (reference sequence). This chain's CDR3 is CAWRSSVSFGGLYEQYF. For the CDR3, the DNA is TGTGCCTGGAGATCGAGTGTTTCTTTCGGGGGCCTGTACGAGCAGTACTTC.

In this sample, this clone turned up a few times. The sample contains more than one DNA sequence encoding this CDR3. CDR3 DNA sequence: TGTGCCAGCAGCCGAGGGGGAGGTCGCTATGGCTACACCTTC. It yields the protein CASSRGGGRYGYTF. The chain joins TRBV14 to TRBJ1-2, with D possibly being TRBD1 (6 bases). Germline lookup yields CDR1 SGHDN and CDR2 FVKESK. V was clipped by 4 bases and J by 4 bases, with 13 bases between them. This CDR3 is 14 amino acids long.

This chain joins TRBV6-5 and TRBJ1-1; D ambiguous. The CDR3 contains 15 residues. Germline V gene lookup returns CDR1 MNHEY and CDR2 SVGAGI. The germline V and J ends were trimmed by 0 bases and 2 bases, with 10 bases remaining between them. CDR3 loop: CASSYSSQFNTEAFF. The CDR3 DNA reads as TGTGCCAGCAGTTACTCGAGTCAATTTAACACTGAAGCTTTCTTT.

The chain recombines TRBV29-1 with TRBJ2-7; 7 positions match TRBD1. The V segment lost 6 bases and the J segment 7 bases; nucleotides outside the gene matches: 12. Germline V gene data show CDR1 as SQVTM and CDR2 as ANQGSEA. This CDR3 has 13 residues. CDR3 protein: CSVTTGTLWEQYF. DNA for the CDR3: TGCAGCGTGACGACAGGGACCCTCTGGGAGCAGTACTTC.

The rearrangement uses TRBV29-1 and TRBJ2-1; the D gene is possibly TRBD2 (5 bases). CDR3 size: 10 residues. V shed 3 bases and J shed 15 bases, with 12 bases lying between them. Germline V lookup: CDR1 SQVTM, CDR2 ANQGSEA. CDR3 sequence reads: CSVDDTSPFF. In DNA form, the CDR3 reads TGCAGCGTTGATGATACTAGTCCGTTCTTC.

This clone occurred once. V and J are TRBV4-1 and TRBJ1-4; the match to TRBD1 covers 7 bases. With V trimmed by 8 bases and J by 7 bases, 10 bases remained unmatched. This CDR3 contains 14 residues. The germline gives CDR1 MGHRA, CDR2 YSYEKL. The CDR3 spells CASSKQGISEKLFF. The CDR3 nucleotides are TGCGCCAGCTCCAAACAGGGGATCAGTGAAAAACTGTTTTTT.

The rearrangement joins TRBV29-1 to TRBJ1-3; maybe TRBD1 (5 bases). The CDR3 consists of 13 residues. Germline V gives CDR1 SQVTM, CDR2 ANQGSEA. V was clipped by 3 bases and J by 4 bases, with 10 bases between them. The CDR3 loop reads CSVDGGLGNTIYF. As DNA, the CDR3 is TGCAGCGTTGATGGGGGTTTAGGAAACACCATATATTTT.

Regarding this clone: The sample has other DNA sequences that encode this CDR3 too. CDR3 region: CASSLVGDNSPLHF. DNA for the CDR3: TGTGCCAGCAGCTTGGTCGGAGATAATTCACCCCTCCACTTT. This chain links TRBV5-6 with TRBJ1-6; D remains ambiguous. Germline V gives CDR1 SGHDT, CDR2 YYEEEE. V lost 0 bases, J lost 5 bases, and 6 bases lay in between. CDR3 length: 14 residues. Full variable domain (missing parts from reference TRBV5-6 and TRBJ1-6): DAGVTQSPTHLIKTRGQQVTLRCSPKSGHDTVSWYQQALGQGPQFIFQYYEEEERQRGNFPDRFSGHQFPNYSSELNVNALLLGDSALYLCASSLVGDNSPLHFGNGTRLTVT.

This clone was detected once. The chain joins TRBV6-6 to TRBJ1-2; D ambiguous. Germline lookup yields CDR1 MNHNY and CDR2 SVGAGI (reference sequence). Trimming stripped 6 bases from V and 0 bases from J, with 5 bases between. The CDR3 is made up of 12 amino acids. The CDR3 DNA follows: TGTGCCAGCAGGAGCACTAACTATGGCTACACCTTC. Translating it yields CASRSTNYGYTF.

The rearrangement joins TRBV5-6 to TRBJ2-4, with D unresolved. Germline loops: CDR1 SGHDT, CDR2 YYEEEE. The CDR3 is made up of 14 amino acids. Trimming cost V 4 bases and J 2 bases, with 10 bases left between them. In nucleotides, the CDR3 is TGTGCCAGCAGCCCCCCGGGTCCCAAAAACATTCAGTACTTC. It specifies CASSPPGPKNIQYF.

This chain uses TRBV2 with TRBJ1-2, with D possibly TRBD1 on 6 matching bases. Trimming stripped 1 base from V and 4 bases from J, with 7 bases between. Germline V gene lookup returns CDR1 SNHLY and CDR2 FYNNEI. The length of the CDR3 is 13 residues. As DNA, the CDR3 is TGTGCCAGCAGTGAAGACAGGGCCTATGGCTACACCTTC. Translation gives CASSEDRAYGYTF.

This chain uses TRBV30 with TRBJ2-2; TRBD2 might be the D (5 bases). The CDR3 length is 15 residues. Trimming left V 3 bases short and J 3 bases short, with 14 bases between. Germline V gene lookup returns CDR1 GTSNPN and CDR2 SVGIG (reference sequence). The CDR3 DNA reads as TGTGCCTGGAGGCCTCCCGGGAAAGACACCGGGGAGCTGTTTTTT. Its protein is CAWRPPGKDTGELFF.

This clone was seen a handful of times. The genes are TRBV13 and TRBJ2-3; tentatively, D is TRBD2 (6 bases). Germline CDR1 and CDR2: PRHDT and FYEKMQ (reference sequence). The ends were cut back, 0 bases at V and 2 bases at J, with 12 bases in the middle. The CDR3 spans 16 residues. The CDR3 spells CASSLGAGITTDTQYF. The DNA for the CDR3 is TGTGCCAGCAGCTTAGGCGCGGGAATCACCACAGATACGCAGTATTTT.

The V gene is TRBV23-1, the J gene TRBJ1-2; 8 positions agree with TRBD1. TRBV23-1 is an ORF; its function is uncertain. V shed 1 base and J 2 bases; nucleotides not matched to a gene: 6. The CDR3 totals 16 residues. CDR3 residues: CASSQFLGQANYGYTF. The CDR3 nucleotides read TGCGCCAGCAGTCAATTCCTGGGACAGGCGAACTATGGCTACACCTTC.

This chain uses TRBV15 with TRBJ1-4; D is undetermined. This CDR3 is built from 13 residues. Per the germline V gene, CDR1 is LNHNV and CDR2 is YYDKDF (reference sequence). V lost 5 bases, J lost 5 bases, and 9 bases lay in between. The CDR3 DNA reads as TGTGCCACCAGCTGGCGACGGAATGAAAAACTGTTTTTT. Its translation is CATSWRRNEKLFF. The variable domain in full, completed from reference TRBV15 and TRBJ1-4, reads DAMVIQNPRYQVTQFGKPVTLSCSQTLNHNVMYWYQQKSSQAPKLLFHYYDKDFNNEADTPDNFQSRRPNTSFCFLDIRSPGLGDTAMYLCATSWRRNEKLFFGSGTQLSVL.

The chain is built from TRBV19 and TRBJ1-5, with 7 bases lining up with TRBD1. With V trimmed by 2 bases and J by 10 bases, 20 bases remained unmatched. Germline CDR1 and CDR2: LNHDA and SQIVND (reference sequence). There are 18 residues in the CDR3. The CDR3 protein is CASSIKGAAGTSGVPQHF. The CDR3 DNA sequence: TGTGCCAGTAGTATAAAGGGGGCCGCCGGGACGTCTGGTGTTCCCCAGCATTTT.

This clone has a single count. This chain connects TRBV29-1 to TRBJ2-7; 8 nucleotides match TRBD1. V was clipped by 8 bases and J by 6 bases; unmatched bases: 3. Looked up from germline, CDR1 is SQVTM and CDR2 is ANQGSEA. CDR3 size: 10 residues. CDR3 DNA sequence: TGCAGCAAAGGACAGGGCGAGCAGTACTTC. This sequence encodes CSKGQGEQYF.

The chain is built from TRBV6-4 and TRBJ1-1; TRBD1 might be the D (5 bases). Trimming shortened V by 3 bases and J by 8 bases, and 13 bases separated the two germline ends. The CDR3 totals 13 residues. Germline V gene lookup returns CDR1 MRHNA and CDR2 SNTAGT. Written as DNA, the CDR3 is TGTGCCAGCAGTGAACGGTGGGGGTCGGAAGCTTTCTTT. Protein: CASSERWGSEAFF.

This clone was found a few times. The chain is built from TRBV30 and TRBJ1-2, with D perhaps matching TRBD1 (6 bases). Trimming removed 5 bases from V and 1 base from J, with 11 bases in between. Germline CDR1 is GTSNPN and CDR2 is SVGIG (reference sequence). The CDR3 is made up of 13 amino acids. The CDR3, as DNA: TGTGCCTGGTCGGCAGGGGATAACTATGGCTACACCTTC. Its protein is CAWSAGDNYGYTF.

V and J are TRBV2 and TRBJ2-4; the D gene could be TRBD1 or TRBD2 (5 bases each). CDR1 and CDR2 (germline): SNHLY, FYNNEI. The length of the CDR3 is 12 residues. The V end lost 6 bases, the J end lost 15 bases, and 18 bases lay between the germline ends. CDR3 loop: CASRGVLWHLYF. The CDR3 DNA sequence: TGTGCCAGCAGGGGGGTCCTGTGGCATTTGTACTTC.

This chain links TRBV14 with TRBJ2-1; perhaps TRBD1 as D (5 bases). The length of the CDR3 is 13 residues. V was trimmed by 5 bases and J by 10 bases, leaving 15 bases between them. Per the germline V gene, CDR1 is SGHDN and CDR2 is FVKESK. CDR3 nucleotide sequence: TGTGCCAGCAGCAAAAATTCAGGGTTGGAGCAGTTCTTC. Translating it yields CASSKNSGLEQFF.

The chain couples TRBV18 to TRBJ2-3; maybe TRBD1 (5 bases). Germline V gene data show CDR1 as KGHSH and CDR2 as LQKENI. This CDR3 is 17 amino acids long. V gave up 1 base and J gave up 0 bases, with 14 bases separating them. CDR3 loop: CASSPLSGPSSTDTQYF. CDR3 nucleotides: TGTGCCAGCTCACCACTATCAGGGCCTTCTAGCACAGATACGCAGTATTTT.

This clone was detected once. The chain uses TRBV19 and TRBJ2-7; D may be TRBD1 or TRBD2 (6 bases each). CDR3 size: 13 residues. The germline V gene encodes CDR1 LNHDA and CDR2 SQIVND (reference sequence). Trimming removed 8 bases at V and 0 bases at J, with 11 bases between. CDR3 amino acids: CASRRGSSYEQYF. Here the CDR3 DNA reads TGTGCCAGTCGGAGGGGGAGCTCCTACGAGCAGTACTTC.

The chain combines TRBV5-1 with TRBJ2-6; 9 nucleotides align to TRBD1. Trimming cost V 4 bases and J 0 bases; bases outside gene matches: 2. Germline loops: CDR1 SGHRS, CDR2 YFSETQ. This CDR3 spans 16 amino acids. Here the CDR3 reads CASSPDRGSGANVLTF. CDR3 in DNA: TGCGCCAGCAGCCCGGACAGGGGCTCTGGGGCCAACGTCCTGACTTTC.